Here is one T cell receptor (beta chain) with its context. Its antigen is unidentified. J lost 3 bases, V lost 3 bases, and 2 bases had no gene match. CDR3 length: 14 residues. Germline CDR1 reads LNHNV; CDR2 reads YYDKDF (reference sequence). This sample was taken from a study of cytomegalovirus exposure and HLA in healthy donors. Study outcomes and limitations: Donors belonging to an Asian-associated ancestry cluster reportedly showed fewer N-insertions in productive TCRs than the approximately 670-donor mean, according to what a later analysis found. The authors excluded some V segments, including TRBV6-2 and TRBV6-3, as indistinguishable.

The PCR employed 60 Vbeta primers together with 13 Jbeta primers. Sequencing used immunoSEQ multiplex PCR; TCRdb keeps in-frame clones, though not all of them. The data hold approximately 130,000 clones, with 80% to 90% observed a single time. This clonotype originated in a woman aged 30 to 39 in good health and CMV-seronegative. This chain connects TRBV15 to TRBJ2-5, with 9 bases aligning to TRBD1. The sequenced sample consisted of PBMCs. CDR3 loop: CATSRTGGKETQYF. The CDR3 DNA reads TGTGCCACCAGCAGGACAGGGGGAAAAGAGACCCAGTACTTC.